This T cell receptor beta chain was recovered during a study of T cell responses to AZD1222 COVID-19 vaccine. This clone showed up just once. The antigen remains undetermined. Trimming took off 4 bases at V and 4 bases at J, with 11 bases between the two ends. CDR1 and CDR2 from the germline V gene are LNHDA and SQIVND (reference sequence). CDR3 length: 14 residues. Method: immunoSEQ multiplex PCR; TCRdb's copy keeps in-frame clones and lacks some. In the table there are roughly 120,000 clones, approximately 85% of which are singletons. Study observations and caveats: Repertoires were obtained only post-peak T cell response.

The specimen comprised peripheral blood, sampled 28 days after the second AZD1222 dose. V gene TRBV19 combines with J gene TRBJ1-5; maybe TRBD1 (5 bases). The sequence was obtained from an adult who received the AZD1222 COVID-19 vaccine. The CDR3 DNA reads TGTGCCAGTAGTACCGGACACCCGAATCAGCCCCAGCATTTT. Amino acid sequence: CASSTGHPNQPQHF.